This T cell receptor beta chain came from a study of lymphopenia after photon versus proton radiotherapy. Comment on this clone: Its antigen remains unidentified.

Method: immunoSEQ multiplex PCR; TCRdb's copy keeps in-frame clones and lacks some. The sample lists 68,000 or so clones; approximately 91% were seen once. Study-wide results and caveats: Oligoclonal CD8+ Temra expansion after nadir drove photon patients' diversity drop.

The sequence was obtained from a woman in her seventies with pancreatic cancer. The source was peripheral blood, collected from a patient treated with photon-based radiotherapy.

The CDR3 nucleotides are TGTGCCAGCAGTTCTACAGTGGACATTCAGTACTTC. Protein product: CASSSTVDIQYF. The J gene is TRBJ2-4, the V gene TRBV28; D is ambiguous. CDR3 size: 12 residues. Germline lookup yields CDR1 MDHEN and CDR2 SYDVKM. Trimming cost V 4 bases and J 8 bases, with 9 bases left between them. Full variable domain (missing parts from reference TRBV28 and TRBJ2-4): DVKVTQSSRYLVKRTGEKVFLECVQDMDHENMFWYRQDPGLGLRLIYFSYDVKMKEKGDIPEGYSVSREKKERFSLILESASTNQTSMYLCASSSTVDIQYFGAGTRLSVL.